Listed below are T cell receptor beta chains from one sample, sequenced in a study of T cell responses to AZD1222 COVID-19 vaccine. Using immunoSEQ multiplex PCR, the repertoire was profiled, and TCRdb retains in-frame clones only, with some absent. This table holds approximately 84,000 clones, about four fifths found once. The starting material was peripheral blood, obtained 28 days after the second AZD1222 dose. All receptors come from an adult who received the AZD1222 COVID-19 vaccine. Both conserved end residues are part of each CDR3. Each record gives: V gene, J gene, D gene, CDR3 protein. The D gene is left open where the match is weak.

V gene: TRBV5-4; J gene: TRBJ2-7; D gene: .; CDR3 protein: CASSLGLSSYEQYF
V gene: TRBV4-2; J gene: TRBJ2-5; D gene: .; CDR3 protein: CASSQDRGSETQYF
V gene: TRBV29-1; J gene: TRBJ2-1; D gene: .; CDR3 protein: CSSDRGIAGDNEQFF
V gene: TRBV10-3; J gene: TRBJ1-5; D gene: TRBD1; CDR3 protein: CAIRGQGAIIINQPQHF
V gene: TRBV20-1; J gene: TRBJ2-7; D gene: .; CDR3 protein: CSATEGNEQYF
V gene: TRBV27; J gene: TRBJ2-7; D gene: .; CDR3 protein: CASSPSVQGAYEQYF
V gene: TRBV6-4; J gene: TRBJ1-2; D gene: TRBD1; CDR3 protein: CASSVGQGDYGYTF
V gene: TRBV28; J gene: TRBJ1-5; D gene: .; CDR3 protein: CASSGGDHQPQHF
V gene: TRBV3-1/TRBV3-2; J gene: TRBJ2-3; D gene: .; CDR3 protein: CASSQTPGVGADTQYF
V gene: TRBV28; J gene: TRBJ2-7; D gene: .; CDR3 protein: CASSFAGHSYEQYF
V gene: TRBV28; J gene: TRBJ2-2; D gene: .; CDR3 protein: CASSFGTPNTEQTGELFF
V gene: TRBV20-1; J gene: TRBJ1-5; D gene: .; CDR3 protein: CSASLKGDYSNQPQHF
V gene: TRBV3-1/TRBV3-2; J gene: TRBJ2-5; D gene: TRBD1; CDR3 protein: CASSLNPGGEETQYF
V gene: TRBV25-1; J gene: TRBJ2-6; D gene: TRBD2; CDR3 protein: CASSELLAGASGANVLTF
V gene: TRBV5-4; J gene: TRBJ2-5; D gene: TRBD1; CDR3 protein: CASSTRTGGLETQYF
V gene: TRBV3-1/TRBV3-2; J gene: TRBJ1-2; D gene: .; CDR3 protein: CASSQDPRSGYTF
V gene: TRBV28; J gene: TRBJ2-7; D gene: TRBD1; CDR3 protein: CASSPYRGQTYEQYF
V gene: TRBV5-1; J gene: TRBJ2-3; D gene: .; CDR3 protein: CASSLPTPSTDTQYF
V gene: TRBV10-1; J gene: TRBJ1-2; D gene: TRBD1; CDR3 protein: CTVRGQDPAANYGYTF
V gene: TRBV21-1; J gene: TRBJ2-6; D gene: .; CDR3 protein: CASTIRNRGSSGANVLTF
V gene: TRBV28; J gene: TRBJ2-1; D gene: .; CDR3 protein: CAIRQDNEQFF
V gene: TRBV7-2; J gene: TRBJ2-6; D gene: TRBD2; CDR3 protein: CASSLVLAGGSGANVLTF